The T cell receptor beta chain under discussion was sequenced for a study of shared clonotypes between healthy human individuals. TCRdb's table, derived via immunoSEQ multiplex PCR, lists solely in-frame clones and lacks some. This table has about 2.1 million clones, around 93% appearing once. This CDR3 has 15 amino acids. Study findings and constraints: Approximately 5.3% was the fraction of naive CD4 clonotypes found shared across several donors. Larger estimated richness was generally recorded for naive subsets relative to memory subsets. Unshared clonotypes carried lower generation probabilities than those common to all four donors.

As regards this clone: Its antigen remains unknown.

Naivety among CD8 cells was defined by CD45RO negativity and positive CCR7 selection, thereby excluding terminally differentiated effector memory CD45RA+ cells. Donors were healthy HIV-negative adults without recently reported acute infections or vaccinations. Material: naive CD8+ T cells from PBMCs. The TCR sequence derives from a man aged 18 to 29 in good health. Some clones in this sample may be carry-over from other donors' samples. The rearrangement uses TRBV21-1 and TRBJ2-7; the tabulated D call, TRBD2, remains unverified against the DNA. TRBV21-1 is a known pseudogene. The chain's CDR3 is CASSNPRECFLEQYF. The CDR3 coding sequence is TGTGCCAGCAGCAACCCGCGGGAGTGTTTCTTAGAGCAGTACTTC.